These 4 T cell receptor beta chains came from one sample sequenced in a study of blood T cell repertoires in COVID-19 (TCRdb year 2020). Receptor amplification or capture employed the immunoSEQ multiplex PCR assay. TCRdb mirrors the immuneACCESS table, restricted to in-frame sequences. Some clones are absent from its copies; in checked studies, under half trace to an unresolved V gene, and the reason for the others is unknown. The sample yields 150,000 to 200,000 clones; approximately 73% were counted once. The ten top clones hold approximately 16% of the sample. The specimen was PBMCs or T cells enriched from blood (not recorded which). These receptors all come from a woman aged 45-65 years with acute COVID-19.

The chain has TRBV11-3 and TRBJ2-7; 16 nucleotides agree with TRBD2. CDR1 SGHNT and CDR2 YENEEA come from the germline V gene. CDR3 length: 17 residues. J lost 1 base, V lost 5 bases, and 5 bases had no gene match. Here the CDR3 reads CASSLGTSGGESYEQYV. CDR3 coding DNA: TGTGCCAGCAGCCTCGGGACTAGCGGGGGGGAGTCCTACGAGCAGTACGTC.

This chain joins TRBV6-5 and TRBJ2-5; D not certain. V was clipped by 2 bases and J by 1 base, with 5 bases between them. Germline CDR1 reads MNHEY; CDR2 reads SVGAGI. This CDR3 spans 13 amino acids. CDR3 in DNA: TGTGCCAGCAGTTACCCTAGCCAAGAGACCCAGTACTTC. Translation gives CASSYPSQETQYF.

This clone was detected a few times. V and J are TRBV7-2 and TRBJ2-3; D unclear. This CDR3 is 15 amino acids long. V dropped 2 bases and J dropped 0 bases, with 9 bases sitting between them. The germline V gene has CDR1 SGHTA and CDR2 FQGNSA. CDR3 protein: CASSLLSVSTDTQYF. In nucleotides, the CDR3 is TGTGCCAGCAGCTTATTGAGCGTAAGCACAGATACGCAGTATTTT. Looking up the rest from reference TRBV7-2 and TRBJ2-3 gives the full variable domain: GAGVSQSPSNKVTEKGKDVELRCDPISGHTALYWYRQSLGQGLEFLIYFQGNSAPDKSGLPSDRFSAERTGGSVSTLTIQRTQQEDSAVYLCASSLLSVSTDTQYFGPGTRLTVL.

The chain uses TRBV29-1 and TRBJ2-3; the D gene is possibly TRBD1 (5 bases). Germline V gives CDR1 SQVTM, CDR2 ANQGSEA. The V end was cut by 8 bases, the J end by 4 bases, with 10 bases between. The CDR3 sequence is 11 residues long. This CDR3 is CSPRDPDTQYF. CDR3 DNA sequence: TGCAGCCCCAGGGATCCAGATACGCAGTATTTT.